What follows are 28 T cell receptor beta chains derived from one specimen sequenced in a study of blood T cells in healthy people across ages. For the second PCR, which ran for roughly 7 to 11 cycles, a sample-barcoded 5' primer and a J-beta primer mix were used. Using its own MiXCR run on the 5' RACE reads, TCRdb lists one record per CDR3 protein. The table includes approximately 730,000 distinct CDR3 sequences, 43% detected once. Sequenced input: blood. These receptors were collected from a woman in her fifties or sixties in good health.

The chain couples TRBV5-1 to TRBJ2-4; 11 bases agree with TRBD1. The DNA matches TRBJ2-7 better at its end, which makes the J call doubtful. The CDR3 runs 14 residues. Germline V CDR1 and CDR2: SGHRS, YFSETQ. The DNA of the CDR3 is TGCGCCAGCAGCAACGGACAGGGGGCTTACGAGCAGTACTTC. This encodes CASSNGQGAYEQYF.

The chain carries TRBV18 and TRBJ2-5; D is ambiguous. The DNA matches TRBJ2-7 better at its end, which makes the J call doubtful. Per germline, CDR1 KGHSH and CDR2 LQKENI. The CDR3 consists of 15 residues. Here the CDR3 reads CASSPSSRRRHEQYF. CDR3 nucleotide sequence: TGTGCCAGCTCACCCAGTAGCAGAAGACGCCACGAGCAGTACTTC.

This clonotype was detected ten times or more. The chain links TRBV7-9 to TRBJ2-1; the D gene is possibly TRBD2 (5 bases). Trimming took 1 base from V and 7 from J, leaving 11 bases between them. CDR3 length: 14 amino acids. The germline V gene has CDR1 SEHNR and CDR2 FQNEAQ (reference sequence). The CDR3 DNA follows: TGTGCCAGCAGCTTAGTAATTAGAGGGAATGAGCAGTTCTTC. This translates into CASSLVIRGNEQFF. Drawing the rest from reference TRBV7-9 and TRBJ2-1, the complete variable domain is DTGVSQNPRHKITKRGQNVTFRCDPISEHNRLYWYRQTLGQGPEFLTYFQNEAQLEKSRLLSDRFSAERPKGSFSTLEIQRTEQGDSAMYLCASSLVIRGNEQFFGPGTRLTVL.

The J gene is TRBJ2-5, the V gene TRBV10-3; 9 positions agree with TRBD1. This CDR3 is 15 amino acids long. Germline lookup yields CDR1 ENHRY and CDR2 SYGVKD. After removal of 5 bases from V and 4 bases from J, the junction contained 8 bases not matched to a gene. CDR3 loop: CAISTQDRGRETQYF. In nucleotides, the CDR3 is TGTGCCATCAGTACCCAGGACAGGGGCAGAGAGACCCAGTACTTC.

The gene calls are TRBV12-3 or TRBV12-4 and TRBJ1-6, with D tentatively TRBD1 (6 bases). The CDR3 contains 13 residues. With 5 bases removed from V and 16 bases from J, the gap between germline ends came to 18 bases. CDR3 amino acids: CASSTQTGTGLHF. The CDR3 DNA reads as TGTGCCAGCAGTACACAGACAGGTACAGGGCTCCACTTT.

DNA of the CDR3: TGTGCCAGCAGCTTAGACGGGTCAGGGTTCACTGAAGCTTTCTTT. This gives the protein CASSLDGSGFTEAFF. The rearrangement joins TRBV11-2 to TRBJ1-1; the D gene is possibly TRBD1 (5 bases). This CDR3 region has 15 residues. Germline CDR1 SGHAT, CDR2 FQNNGV. V lost 0 bases, J lost 4 bases, and 12 bases lay in between.

This clonotype was detected a few times. The V and J genes are TRBV4-3 and TRBJ2-7; no firm D call. Trimming left V 4 bases short and J 5 bases short, with 9 bases between. From germline, CDR1 is LGHNA and CDR2 YSLEER. This CDR3 is 12 amino acids long. The CDR3 spells CASSRGVDEQYF. The CDR3, as DNA: TGCGCCAGCAGCCGAGGTGTGGACGAGCAGTACTTC.

The table lists this clonotype with a few counts. The V call is TRBV18, the J call TRBJ1-5; D is undetermined. V lost 2 bases to trimming and J lost 5 bases, with 7 bases between them. Germline CDR1 and CDR2: KGHSH and LQKENI. The CDR3 has 13 amino acids. As DNA, the CDR3 is TGTGCCAGCTCACCAGGAGTGGATCAGCCCCAGCATTTT. The encoded protein is CASSPGVDQPQHF.

Note on this clonotype: This may be a read error, as it is one base from a much larger clone. J is TRBJ2-1 and V is TRBV29-1, with no clear D. With 4 bases removed from V and 13 bases from J, the gap between germline ends came to 20 bases. This CDR3 has 13 amino acids. Germline values: CDR1 SQVTM, CDR2 ANQGSEA. CDR3 coding DNA: TGCAGCGTTGCTGAGCCATGGCGAGAGACCCAGTTCTTC. Translating gives CSVAEPWRETQFF.

With respect to this clonotype: Given a much more abundant clone one base away, this may be a read error. The V and J genes are TRBV2 and TRBJ2-5; tentative D call: TRBD2 (6 bases). V lost 3 bases and J 5 bases, leaving 16 bases between the germline ends. The CDR3 runs to 15 residues. Germline loops: CDR1 SNHLY, CDR2 FYNNEI. CDR3 residues: CASSEATLARETQYF. The CDR3 coding sequence is TGTGCCAGCAGTGAGGCTACCCTAGCGAGGGAGACCCAGTACTTC.

This clonotype was found a few times. The chain couples TRBV7-9 to TRBJ2-3, with D perhaps matching TRBD1 (6 bases). The CDR3 has 14 residues. V lost 4 bases to trimming and J lost 6 bases, with 14 bases between them. Germline lookup yields CDR1 SEHNR and CDR2 FQNEAQ (reference sequence). CDR3 bases: TGTGCCAGCAGCTCCTGGACAGCAAGGGATACGCAGTATTTT. It encodes CASSSWTARDTQYF.

This clonotype was observed at least ten times. The chain carries TRBV12-3 or TRBV12-4 and TRBJ1-2; 9 bases line up with TRBD1. CDR3 size: 14 residues. The ends lost 6 bases at V and 2 bases at J; junction bases unmatched: 4. As DNA, the CDR3 is TGTGCCAGCAGCATGACAGGGGGAAACTATGGCTACACCTTC. It is translated as CASSMTGGNYGYTF.

In its sample, this clonotype was seen many times. CDR3 residues: CASSLTGNEQFF. The CDR3 coding sequence is TGTGCCAGCAGTTTGACTGGGAATGAGCAGTTCTTC. This chain links TRBV7-9 with TRBJ2-1, with no clear D. The CDR3 is made up of 12 amino acids. Germline assignment: CDR1 SEHNR and CDR2 FQNEAQ (reference sequence). The V and J ends lost 6 bases and 7 bases respectively, with 10 bases between them.

This sequence joins TRBV3-1 and TRBJ2-5, with 9 bases fitting TRBD2. The trim removed 4 bases at V and 2 bases at J, leaving 5 bases unmatched. The CDR3 totals 15 residues. Germline loops: CDR1 LGHDT, CDR2 YNNKEL (reference sequence). CDR3 nucleotides: TGTGCCAGCAGCCCCATAGCGGGAGTTCAAGAGACCCAGTACTTC. Amino acid sequence: CASSPIAGVQETQYF.

In this sample, this clonotype turned up a few times. CDR3 sequence: CASSLTLAGADGDEQFF. The CDR3 region has the DNA TGTGCCAGCAGCTTAACCCTAGCGGGGGCCGACGGGGATGAGCAGTTCTTC. V gene TRBV13 combines with J gene TRBJ2-1; TRBD2 matches 10 bases. Losses at the gene ends were 2 bases for V and 8 bases for J; bases not matched to a gene: 12. Per germline, CDR1 PRHDT and CDR2 FYEKMQ (reference sequence). The CDR3 totals 17 residues.

The chain recombines TRBV10-3 with TRBJ2-7, with D tentatively TRBD2 (6 bases). The germline V and J ends were trimmed by 4 bases and 6 bases, with 16 bases remaining between them. Germline lookup yields CDR1 ENHRY and CDR2 SYGVKD. The CDR3 contains 14 residues. In DNA form, the CDR3 reads TGTGCCATCAGTGGGGACTCCCCTGGAGGCGAGCAGTACTTC. Its protein is CAISGDSPGGEQYF.

The chain couples TRBV27 to TRBJ2-1, with a weak D call TRBD2 (6 bases). Trimming cost V 6 bases and J 0 bases, with 9 bases left between them. The CDR3 has 14 residues. CDR1 and CDR2 from the germline V gene are MNHEY and SMNVEV (reference sequence). The CDR3, as DNA: TGTGCCAGCAGATTTAGCGGCTCCTACAATGAGCAGTTCTTC. Translated: CASRFSGSYNEQFF.

The table lists this clonotype with many counts. The chain is built from TRBV27 and TRBJ2-7; TRBD2 is a possible D gene (6 bases). This CDR3 has 11 amino acids. Germline values: CDR1 MNHEY, CDR2 SMNVEV (reference sequence). Between the trimmed V and J ends, which lost 8 bases and 1 base, there was a span of 6 bases. CDR3 coding DNA: TGTGCCAGCCGGGGGTCCTACGAGCAGTACTTC. Its translation: CASRGSYEQYF.

This sequence joins TRBV7-9 and TRBJ2-1, with D possibly being TRBD1 (5 bases). The CDR3 consists of 14 residues. The germline gives CDR1 SEHNR, CDR2 FQNEAQ (reference sequence). The V end was cut by 5 bases, the J end by 6 bases, with 14 bases between. This CDR3 reads CASSQGPTFNEQFF. The CDR3 coding sequence is TGTGCCAGCAGCCAGGGCCCGACATTCAATGAGCAGTTCTTC.

V usage is TRBV4-1 and J usage is TRBJ1-1; D perhaps matches TRBD1 (5 bases). V gave up 0 bases and J gave up 1 base, with 18 bases separating them. The CDR3 sequence is 18 residues long. Germline V gives CDR1 MGHRA, CDR2 YSYEKL. In nucleotides, the CDR3 is TGCGCCAGCAGCCAAGATAGTTTTAGGACATCTTCGAACACTGAAGCTTTCTTT. As protein: CASSQDSFRTSSNTEAFF.

V usage is TRBV27 and J usage is TRBJ2-7; TRBD1 matches 8 bases. The V segment lost 0 bases and the J segment 1 base; nucleotides outside the gene matches: 5. The germline CDR1 and CDR2 sequences are MNHEY and SMNVEV (reference sequence). This CDR3 is 16 amino acids long. In DNA form, the CDR3 reads TGTGCCAGCAGTTTATCAGGGGGGACAGGTTCCTACGAGCAGTACTTC. Residues: CASSLSGGTGSYEQYF.

This clonotype was counted only a few times. An end of the junction does not agree with germline; a read error may underlie this. The chain carries TRBV11-2 and TRBJ2-3; 8 bases match TRBD2. Per germline, CDR1 SGHAT and CDR2 FQNNGV. This CDR3 contains 18 residues. The CDR3 nucleotides are TGTGCCAGCAGCTTAGGGGTTGCGGGGGGTACGGGCACGGATACGCAGTATTTT. It codes for CASSLGVAGGTGTDTQYF.

The chain carries TRBV27 and TRBJ2-1; 7 bases match TRBD2. The CDR3 sequence is 18 residues long. J was trimmed by 4 bases and V by 1 base; bases with no gene match: 13. The germline V gene has CDR1 MNHEY and CDR2 SMNVEV (reference sequence). The CDR3 sequence: CASSLWWENSGKYNEQFF. The CDR3 DNA sequence: TGTGCCAGCAGTTTATGGTGGGAGAACAGCGGGAAATACAATGAGCAGTTCTTC.

Worth noting for this clonotype: This may be a read error: a much more frequent sequence differs by one nucleotide. The chain links TRBV12-3 or TRBV12-4 to TRBJ2-1; no definite D call. The V and J ends lost 4 bases and 3 bases respectively, with 4 bases between them. The CDR3 spans 12 residues. CDR3 DNA: TGTGCCAGCAGTTATAACTACAATGAGCAGTTCTTC. It yields the protein CASSYNYNEQFF.

Concerning this clonotype itself: A much bigger clone sits one base away, suggesting this may be a read error. This chain links TRBV6-2 or TRBV6-3 with TRBJ2-1; possibly TRBD1 for D (6 bases). Germline CDR1 and CDR2: MNHEY and SVGEGT. This CDR3 region has 13 residues. CDR3 residues: CVSSYLNGQEQFF. The CDR3 nucleotides are TGTGTCAGCAGTTATCTTAACGGACAGGAGCAGTTCTTC.

This clonotype was counted once. The junction shows a germline mismatch at one end, possibly a read error. This rearrangement joins TRBV12-3 or TRBV12-4 to TRBJ2-1; D is perhaps TRBD2 (5 bases). CDR3 length: 11 amino acids. CDR3 DNA sequence: TGCGCCAGCAACCTCGAGCGGCAGCAGTTCTTC. The encoded protein is CASNLERQQFF.

The chain employs TRBV29-1 and TRBJ1-4, with D possibly TRBD1 on 5 matching bases. Germline V lookup: CDR1 SQVTM, CDR2 ANQGSEA. The CDR3 runs to 13 residues. The V end lost 7 bases, the J end lost 11 bases, and 20 bases lay between the germline ends. CDR3 nucleotides: TGCAGCGCACGAGGCCTCGGGGCTGAGAAACTGTTTTTT. Protein product: CSARGLGAEKLFF.

The chain links TRBV6-2 or TRBV6-3 to TRBJ1-2; weak D call: TRBD1 (6 bases). The CDR3 consists of 12 residues. Trimming stripped 5 bases from V and 5 bases from J, with 9 bases between. Germline V lookup: CDR1 MNHEY, CDR2 SVGEGT. In nucleotides, the CDR3 is TGTGCCAGCAGTACAGGGAGGTATGGCTACACCTTC. It is translated as CASSTGRYGYTF.